One and the same sample provided the 3 T cell receptor beta chains below, sequenced in a study of T cells in Graves' hyperthyroidism and ophthalmopathy. Amplification of TCR beta CDR3 regions used RNA as the template. Carried out on the TCR CDR3, a first-round RT-PCR used the HTBI primer set. TCRdb fed the multiplex PCR reads into MiXCR, producing one record per CDR3 protein. The sample carries 500,000 to 550,000 distinct CDR3 sequences, around 21% recorded once. Material: blood. The receptors stem from a man younger than 35 with Graves' hyperthyroidism.

With respect to this clonotype: Possible read error: a much larger clone is one base away. The rearrangement joins TRBV18 to TRBJ1-1, with a possible D match to TRBD1 (6 bases). This CDR3 spans 13 amino acids. Germline values: CDR1 KGHSH, CDR2 LQKENI. The CDR3 nucleotides are TGTGCCAGCTCACCTAGGGACAATACTGAAGCTTGCTTT. It specifies CASSPRDNTEACF.

This clonotype was seen repeatedly, ten times or more. The V call is TRBV7-8, the J call TRBJ2-7, with D perhaps matching TRBD1 (5 bases). Per germline, CDR1 SGHVS and CDR2 FQNEAQ. The V gene lost 0 bases and the J gene lost 2 bases, with 11 bases spanning the gap. The CDR3 is 15 amino acids. The CDR3 DNA sequence: TGTGCCAGCAGCTTAGCGCATACAGGACCCTACGAGCAGTACTTC. Translating gives CASSLAHTGPYEQYF.

Many counts were recorded for this clonotype. V is TRBV6-2 or TRBV6-3 and J is TRBJ1-1; possible D gene TRBD1, 5 bases. This CDR3 spans 14 amino acids. The V end was cut by 5 bases, the J end by 1 base, with 11 bases between. The germline CDR1 and CDR2 sequences are MNHEY and SVGEGT. CDR3 loop: CASSPGTTNTEAFF. In DNA, the CDR3 is TGTGCCAGCAGTCCCGGGACTACGAACACTGAAGCTTTCTTT.